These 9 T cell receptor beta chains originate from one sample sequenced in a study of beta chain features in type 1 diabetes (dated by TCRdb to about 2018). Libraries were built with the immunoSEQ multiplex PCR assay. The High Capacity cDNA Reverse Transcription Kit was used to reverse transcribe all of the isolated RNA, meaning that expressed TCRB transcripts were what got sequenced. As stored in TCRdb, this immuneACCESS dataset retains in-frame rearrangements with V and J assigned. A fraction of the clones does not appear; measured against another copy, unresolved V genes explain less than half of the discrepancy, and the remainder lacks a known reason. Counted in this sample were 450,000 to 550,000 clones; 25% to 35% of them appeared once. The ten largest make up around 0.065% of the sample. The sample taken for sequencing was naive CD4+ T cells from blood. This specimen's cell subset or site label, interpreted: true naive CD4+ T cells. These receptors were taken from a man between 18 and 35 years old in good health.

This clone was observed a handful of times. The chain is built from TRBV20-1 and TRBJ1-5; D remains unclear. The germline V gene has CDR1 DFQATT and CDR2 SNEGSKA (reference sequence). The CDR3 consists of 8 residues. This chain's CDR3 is CTREAQHF. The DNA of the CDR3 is TGCACCCGCGAGGCCCAGCATTTT.

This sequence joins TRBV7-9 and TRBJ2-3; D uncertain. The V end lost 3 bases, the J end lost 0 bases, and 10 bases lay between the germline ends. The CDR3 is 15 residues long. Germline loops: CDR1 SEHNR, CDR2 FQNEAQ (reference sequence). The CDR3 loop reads CASSLFLHSTDTQYF. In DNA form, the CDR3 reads TGTGCCAGCAGCTTGTTTTTACATAGCACAGATACGCAGTATTTT. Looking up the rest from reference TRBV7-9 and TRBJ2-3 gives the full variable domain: DTGVSQNPRHKITKRGQNVTFRCDPISEHNRLYWYRQTLGQGPEFLTYFQNEAQLEKSRLLSDRFSAERPKGSFSTLEIQRTEQGDSAMYLCASSLFLHSTDTQYFGPGTRLTVL.

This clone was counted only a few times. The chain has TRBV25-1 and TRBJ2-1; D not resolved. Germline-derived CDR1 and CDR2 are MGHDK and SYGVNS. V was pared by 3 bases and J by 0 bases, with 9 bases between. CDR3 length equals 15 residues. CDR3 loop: CASSEGPTSYNEQFF. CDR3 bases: TGTGCCAGCAGTGAGGGTCCTACCTCCTACAATGAGCAGTTCTTC.

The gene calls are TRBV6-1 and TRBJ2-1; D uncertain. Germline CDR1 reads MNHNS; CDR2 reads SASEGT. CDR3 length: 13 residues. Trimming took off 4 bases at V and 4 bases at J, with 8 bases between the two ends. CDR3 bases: TGTGCCAGCAGTGTTGACCCTTACAATGAGCAGTTCTTC. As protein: CASSVDPYNEQFF.

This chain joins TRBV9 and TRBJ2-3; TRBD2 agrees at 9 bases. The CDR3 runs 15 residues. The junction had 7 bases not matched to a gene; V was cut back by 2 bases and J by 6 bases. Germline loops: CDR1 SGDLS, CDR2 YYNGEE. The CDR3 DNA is TGTGCCAGCAGCGTGAGACTAGCGGCCGCGGATACGCAGTATTTT. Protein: CASSVRLAAADTQYF. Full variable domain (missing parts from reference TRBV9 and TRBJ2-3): DSGVTQTPKHLITATGQRVTLRCSPRSGDLSVYWYQQSLDQGLQFLIQYYNGEERAKGNILERFSAQQFPDLHSELNLSSLELGDSALYFCASSVRLAAADTQYFGPGTRLTVL.

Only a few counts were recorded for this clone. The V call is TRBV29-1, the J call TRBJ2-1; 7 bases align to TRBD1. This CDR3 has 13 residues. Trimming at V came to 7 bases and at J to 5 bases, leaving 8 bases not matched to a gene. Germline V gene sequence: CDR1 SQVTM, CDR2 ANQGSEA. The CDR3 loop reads CSADRVPHNEQFF. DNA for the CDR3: TGCAGCGCCGACAGGGTCCCACACAATGAGCAGTTCTTC.

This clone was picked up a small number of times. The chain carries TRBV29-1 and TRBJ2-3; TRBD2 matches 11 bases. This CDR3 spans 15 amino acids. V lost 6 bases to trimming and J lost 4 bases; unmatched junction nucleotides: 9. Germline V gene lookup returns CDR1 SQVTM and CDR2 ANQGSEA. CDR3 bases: TGCAGCGTGACGACTAGCGGGGCTGTAGCAGATACGCAGTATTTT. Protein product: CSVTTSGAVADTQYF.

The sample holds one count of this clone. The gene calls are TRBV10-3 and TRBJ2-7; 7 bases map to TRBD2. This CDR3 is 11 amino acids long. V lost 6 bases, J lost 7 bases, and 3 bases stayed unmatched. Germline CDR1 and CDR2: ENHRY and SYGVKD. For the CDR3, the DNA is TGTGCCATCAGGACCGGGAGGGAGCAGTACTTC. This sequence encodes CAIRTGREQYF.

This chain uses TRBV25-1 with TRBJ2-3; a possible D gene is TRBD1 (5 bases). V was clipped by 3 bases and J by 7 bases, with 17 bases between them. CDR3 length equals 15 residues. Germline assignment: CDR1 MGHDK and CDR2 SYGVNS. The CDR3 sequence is CASSEGRGQSYTQYF. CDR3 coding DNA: TGTGCCAGCAGTGAGGGAAGGGGCCAGTCATATACGCAGTATTTT.